This T cell receptor (beta chain) was obtained from a study of regulatory and conventional T cells in breast cancer (dated by TCRdb to the mid-2010s). The library was generated by PCR. The sequencer was an Illumina MiSeq. Clones were called with MiXCR by TCRdb after fastp trimmed the public reads at Q25, and only in-frame beta chains were retained. Rows merge per CDR3 protein into single entries with the most common DNA and genes. The sample includes fewer than 20,000 distinct CDR3 sequences, with 25% to 40% observed a single time. The ten largest clonotypes hold 1.6% of the sample. This clonotype was detected a few times. This clone's antigen is unknown. No base quality information exists; no much larger clone differs at one position. The sequenced material came from conventional T cells from blood. This receptor was identified in a female donor in good health.

This receptor has the CDR3 CASSRQGVQPQHF. DNA sequence: TGTGCCAGCAGTCGACAGGGGGTTCAGCCCCAGCATTTT. The chain employs TRBV6-5 and TRBJ1-5, and 9 bases in between align with TRBD1. V is cut back by 5 bases and J by 6 bases, with 2 bases in the junction unmatched. Counted from cysteine to phenylalanine, this CDR3 has 13 amino acids. Here the CDR3 DNA is all that survives: 39 bases in frame from base 1. The germline V gene sets CDR1 to MNHEY and CDR2 to SVGAGI.